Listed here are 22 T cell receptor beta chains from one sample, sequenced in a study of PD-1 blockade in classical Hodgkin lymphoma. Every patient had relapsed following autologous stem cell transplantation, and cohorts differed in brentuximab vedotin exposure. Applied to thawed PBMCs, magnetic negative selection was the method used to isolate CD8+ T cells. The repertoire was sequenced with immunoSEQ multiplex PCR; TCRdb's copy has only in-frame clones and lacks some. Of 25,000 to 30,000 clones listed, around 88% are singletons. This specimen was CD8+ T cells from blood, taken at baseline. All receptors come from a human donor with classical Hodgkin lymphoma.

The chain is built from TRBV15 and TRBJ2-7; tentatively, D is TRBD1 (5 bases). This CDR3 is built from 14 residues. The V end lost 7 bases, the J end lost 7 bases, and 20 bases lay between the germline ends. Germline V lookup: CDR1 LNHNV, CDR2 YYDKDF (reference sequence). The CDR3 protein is CATTATAPAGEQYF. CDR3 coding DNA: TGTGCCACCACCGCGACAGCTCCGGCAGGGGAGCAGTACTTC.

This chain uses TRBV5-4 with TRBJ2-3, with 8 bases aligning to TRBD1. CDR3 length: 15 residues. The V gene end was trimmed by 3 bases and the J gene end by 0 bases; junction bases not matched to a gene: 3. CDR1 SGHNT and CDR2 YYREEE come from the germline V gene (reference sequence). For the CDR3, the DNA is TGTGCCAGCAGCTACAGGGGGTTTAGCACAGATACGCAGTATTTT. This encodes CASSYRGFSTDTQYF.

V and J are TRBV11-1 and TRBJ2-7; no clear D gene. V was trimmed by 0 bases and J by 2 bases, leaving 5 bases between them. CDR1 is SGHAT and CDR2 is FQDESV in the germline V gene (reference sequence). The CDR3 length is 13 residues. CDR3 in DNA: TGTGCCAGCAGCTTAGCCTCTACCTACGAGCAGTACTTC. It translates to CASSLASTYEQYF. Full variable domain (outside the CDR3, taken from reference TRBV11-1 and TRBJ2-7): EAEVAQSPRYKITEKSQAVAFWCDPISGHATLYWYRQILGQGPELLVQFQDESVVDDSQLPKDRFSAERLKGVDSTLKIQPAELGDSAMYLCASSLASTYEQYFGPGTRLTVT.

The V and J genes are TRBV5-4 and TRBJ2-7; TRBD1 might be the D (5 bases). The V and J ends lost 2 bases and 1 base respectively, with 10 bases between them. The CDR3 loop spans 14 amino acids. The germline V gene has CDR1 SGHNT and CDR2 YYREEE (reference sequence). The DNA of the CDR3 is TGTGCCAGCAGCTTAAGGGGAAGATCCTACGAGCAGTACTTC. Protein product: CASSLRGRSYEQYF.

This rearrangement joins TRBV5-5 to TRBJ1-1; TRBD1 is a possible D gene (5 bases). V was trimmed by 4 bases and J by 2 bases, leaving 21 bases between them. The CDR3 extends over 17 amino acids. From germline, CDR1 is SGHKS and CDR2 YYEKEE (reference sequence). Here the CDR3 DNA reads TGTGCCAGCAGCCCAACCGTCTCACCGGGGCCTAACACTGAAGCTTTCTTT. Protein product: CASSPTVSPGPNTEAFF.

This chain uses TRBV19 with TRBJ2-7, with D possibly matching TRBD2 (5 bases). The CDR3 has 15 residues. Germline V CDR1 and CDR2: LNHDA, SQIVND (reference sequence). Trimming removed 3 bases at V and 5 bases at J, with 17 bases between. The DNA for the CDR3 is TGTGCCAGTAGTATTGGGCCCGGGGATAGTAACGAGCAGTACTTC. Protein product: CASSIGPGDSNEQYF.

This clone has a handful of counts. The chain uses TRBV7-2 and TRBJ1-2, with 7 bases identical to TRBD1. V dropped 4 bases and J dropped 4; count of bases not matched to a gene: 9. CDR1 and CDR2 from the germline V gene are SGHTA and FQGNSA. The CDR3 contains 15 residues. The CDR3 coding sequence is TGTGCCAGCAGCTCGAAACAGGGGCTGATCTATGGCTACACCTTC. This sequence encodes CASSSKQGLIYGYTF.

DNA of the CDR3: TGTGCCAGCAGCGGCGGGGGTGCAAACTATGGCTACACCTTC. It specifies CASSGGGANYGYTF. The gene calls are TRBV5-6 and TRBJ1-2; weak D call: TRBD1 (5 bases). The CDR3 totals 14 residues. The V gene's germline CDR1 is SGHDT and CDR2 YYEEEE. Trimming took 4 bases from V and 2 from J, leaving 12 bases between them.

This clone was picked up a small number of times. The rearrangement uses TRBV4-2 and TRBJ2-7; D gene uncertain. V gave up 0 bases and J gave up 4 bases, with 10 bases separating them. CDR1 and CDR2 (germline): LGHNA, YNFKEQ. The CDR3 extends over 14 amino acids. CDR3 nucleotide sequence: TGTGCCAGCAGCCAAGATCTTGGGTGGTACGAGCAGTACTTC. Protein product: CASSQDLGWYEQYF.

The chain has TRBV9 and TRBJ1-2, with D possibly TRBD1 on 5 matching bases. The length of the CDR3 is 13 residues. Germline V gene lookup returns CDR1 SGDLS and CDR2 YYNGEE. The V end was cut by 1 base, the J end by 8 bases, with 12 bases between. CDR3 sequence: CASSVYGGKGYTF. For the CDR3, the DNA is TGTGCCAGCAGCGTATACGGGGGAAAGGGCTACACCTTC. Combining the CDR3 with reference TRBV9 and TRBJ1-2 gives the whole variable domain DSGVTQTPKHLITATGQRVTLRCSPRSGDLSVYWYQQSLDQGLQFLIQYYNGEERAKGNILERFSAQQFPDLHSELNLSSLELGDSALYFCASSVYGGKGYTFGSGTRLTVV.

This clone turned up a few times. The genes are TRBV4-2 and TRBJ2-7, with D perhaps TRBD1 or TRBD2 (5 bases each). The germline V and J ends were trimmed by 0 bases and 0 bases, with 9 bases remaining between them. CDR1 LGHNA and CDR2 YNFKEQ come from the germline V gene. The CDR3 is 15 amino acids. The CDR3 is CASSQEWGSSYEQYF. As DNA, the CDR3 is TGTGCCAGCAGCCAAGAGTGGGGGAGCTCCTACGAGCAGTACTTC.

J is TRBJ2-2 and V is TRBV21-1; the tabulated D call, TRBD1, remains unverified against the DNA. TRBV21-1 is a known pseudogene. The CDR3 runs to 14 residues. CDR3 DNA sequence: TGTGCCAGCAGCGAACACAGGACGAAGGGGGAGCTGTTTTTT. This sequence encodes CASSEHRTKGELFF.

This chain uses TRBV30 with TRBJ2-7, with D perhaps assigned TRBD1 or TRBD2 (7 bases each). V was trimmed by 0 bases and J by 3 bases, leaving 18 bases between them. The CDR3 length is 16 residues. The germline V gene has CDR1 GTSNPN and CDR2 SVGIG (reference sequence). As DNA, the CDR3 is TGTGCCTGGAGTGTACTGGGGGGGCAGGGGGTCTACGAGCAGTACTTC. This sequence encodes CAWSVLGGQGVYEQYF.

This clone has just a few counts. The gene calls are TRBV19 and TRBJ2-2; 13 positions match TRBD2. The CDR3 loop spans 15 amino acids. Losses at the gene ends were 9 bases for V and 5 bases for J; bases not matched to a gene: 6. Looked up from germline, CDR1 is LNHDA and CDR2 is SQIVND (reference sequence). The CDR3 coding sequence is TGTGCCAGCAGGCTGACTAGCGGGAGGACCGGGGAGCTGTTTTTT. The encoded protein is CASRLTSGRTGELFF.

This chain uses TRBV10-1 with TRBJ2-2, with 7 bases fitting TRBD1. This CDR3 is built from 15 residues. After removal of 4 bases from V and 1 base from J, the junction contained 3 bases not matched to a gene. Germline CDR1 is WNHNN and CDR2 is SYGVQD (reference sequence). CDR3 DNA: TGCGCCAGCAGTGTGCGGACAGGGAACACCGGGGAGCTGTTTTTT. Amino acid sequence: CASSVRTGNTGELFF.

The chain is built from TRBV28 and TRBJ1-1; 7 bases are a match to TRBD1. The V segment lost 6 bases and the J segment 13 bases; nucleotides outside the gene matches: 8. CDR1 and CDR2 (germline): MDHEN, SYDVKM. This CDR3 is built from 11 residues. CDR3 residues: CASRGGWEGFF. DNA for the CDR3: TGTGCCAGCAGAGGGGGCTGGGAGGGTTTCTTT.

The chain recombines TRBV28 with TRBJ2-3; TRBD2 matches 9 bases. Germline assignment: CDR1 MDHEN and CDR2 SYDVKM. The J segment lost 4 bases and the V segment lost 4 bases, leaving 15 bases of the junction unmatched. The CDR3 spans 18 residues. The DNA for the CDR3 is TGTGCCAGCAGTTACTCCCTTGGGGGCGGGAGGGGGGCAGATACGCAGTATTTT. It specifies CASSYSLGGGRGADTQYF.

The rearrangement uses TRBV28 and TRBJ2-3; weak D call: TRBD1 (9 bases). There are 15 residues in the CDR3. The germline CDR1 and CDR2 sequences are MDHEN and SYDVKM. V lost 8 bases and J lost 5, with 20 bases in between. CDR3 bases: TGTGCCAGCGGGGGTAGCGGGACAGGGATAGATACGCAGTATTTT. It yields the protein CASGGSGTGIDTQYF.

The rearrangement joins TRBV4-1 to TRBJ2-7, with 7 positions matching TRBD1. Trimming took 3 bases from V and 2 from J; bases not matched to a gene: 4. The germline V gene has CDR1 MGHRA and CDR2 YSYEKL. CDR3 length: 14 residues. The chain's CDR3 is CASSQVTGAYEQYF. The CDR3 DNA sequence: TGCGCCAGCAGCCAGGTAACAGGGGCCTACGAGCAGTACTTC.

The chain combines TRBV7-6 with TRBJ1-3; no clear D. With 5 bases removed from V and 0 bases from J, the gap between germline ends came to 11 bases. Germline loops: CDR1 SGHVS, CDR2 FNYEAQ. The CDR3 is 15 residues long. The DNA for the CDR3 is TGTGCCAGCAGCCCACGCGGAGGCTCTGGAAACACCATATATTTT. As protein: CASSPRGGSGNTIYF.

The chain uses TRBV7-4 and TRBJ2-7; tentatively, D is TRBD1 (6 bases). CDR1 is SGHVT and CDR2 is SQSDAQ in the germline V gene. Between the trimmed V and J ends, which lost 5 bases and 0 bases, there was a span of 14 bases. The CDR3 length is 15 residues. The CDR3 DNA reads TGTGCCAGCAGCGTTAGGGGGTCAAACTCCTACGAGCAGTACTTC. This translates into CASSVRGSNSYEQYF.

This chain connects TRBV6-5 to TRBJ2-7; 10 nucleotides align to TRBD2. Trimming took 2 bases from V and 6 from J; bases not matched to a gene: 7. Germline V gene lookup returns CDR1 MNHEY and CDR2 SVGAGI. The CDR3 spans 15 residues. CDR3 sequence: CASSYTPSGSGEQYF. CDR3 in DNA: TGTGCCAGCAGTTACACGCCTAGCGGGAGTGGCGAGCAGTACTTC.